This T cell receptor beta chain comes out of a study of CD8 T cells in ankylosing spondylitis. Overall study findings and caveats: Characteristic of ankylosing spondylitis blood, it appeared, was a TCR beta motif comprising several highly homologous variants. In peripheral blood, disease-linked CD8+ clones occurred at relatively low frequencies.

Germline V gene data show CDR1 as LNHDA and CDR2 as SQIVND (reference sequence). V was trimmed by 5 bases and J by 0 bases, leaving 10 bases between them. The CDR3 runs 14 residues. TCRdb re-called the 5' RACE reads through MiXCR, storing one row per CDR3 protein. The table includes 150,000 to 250,000 distinct CDR3 sequences, over 10% detected once. This clonotype was found a few times. Its specificity is not known. This receptor was obtained from a male donor with ankylosing spondylitis or in good health (not recorded which). This rearrangement joins TRBV19 to TRBJ1-1, with D unresolved. Material: blood, either unsorted or a sorted T cell fraction (not recorded which). The CDR3, as DNA: TGTGCCAGTAGTGTTCTTGGTTTGAACACTGAAGCTTTCTTT. It is translated as CASSVLGLNTEAFF.